The 28 T cell receptor beta chains in this list originate from one sample, sequenced in a study of PD-1 blockade in classical Hodgkin lymphoma. Some clones are missing from TCRdb's copy, which holds only in-frame ones; the method was immunoSEQ multiplex PCR. The repertoire holds 4,500 to 5,500 clones, with 70% to 85% as singletons. Every patient had relapsed following autologous stem cell transplantation, and cohorts differed in brentuximab vedotin exposure. Isolated CD8+ T cells were derived from thawed PBMCs through magnetic negative selection. The sample was CD8+ T cells from blood, taken at baseline. These receptors were taken from a human donor with classical Hodgkin lymphoma.

The chain has TRBV9 and TRBJ2-3; D is ambiguous. This CDR3 spans 13 amino acids. The V end was cut by 3 bases, the J end by 2 bases, with 7 bases between. In germline, CDR1 is SGDLS, CDR2 YYNGEE. The CDR3 region has the DNA TGTGCCAGCAGCGCCGACGTCACAGATACGCAGTATTTT. Encoded protein: CASSADVTDTQYF. Full variable domain (outside the CDR3, taken from reference TRBV9 and TRBJ2-3): DSGVTQTPKHLITATGQRVTLRCSPRSGDLSVYWYQQSLDQGLQFLIQYYNGEERAKGNILERFSAQQFPDLHSELNLSSLELGDSALYFCASSADVTDTQYFGPGTRLTVL.

The J gene is TRBJ2-3, the V gene TRBV5-6; tentatively, D is TRBD1 or TRBD2 (5 bases each). This CDR3 is built from 16 residues. Trimming removed 0 bases at V and 2 bases at J, with 13 bases between. The germline CDR1 and CDR2 sequences are SGHDT and YYEEEE. The CDR3 DNA is TGTGCCAGCAGCTTGGTGGGGACGGAATACACAGATACGCAGTATTTT. Encoded protein: CASSLVGTEYTDTQYF.

The chain uses TRBV27 and TRBJ1-1; D may be TRBD1 (5 bases). From germline, CDR1 is MNHEY and CDR2 SMNVEV (reference sequence). CDR3 size: 15 residues. V lost 4 bases to trimming and J lost 0 bases, with 12 bases between them. DNA of the CDR3: TGTGCCAGCAGTTCGGGCAGGGTCGTGAACACTGAAGCTTTCTTT. Translating gives CASSSGRVVNTEAFF.

The chain recombines TRBV4-3 with TRBJ2-7; 8 nucleotides agree with TRBD1. V shed 4 bases, J shed 1 base, and the junction held 9 bases outside the gene matches. Germline V lookup: CDR1 LGHNA, CDR2 YSLEER. CDR3 length: 16 amino acids. The CDR3 loop is CASSRTTGTGSYEQYF. Written as DNA, the CDR3 is TGCGCCAGCAGCCGAACCACCGGGACAGGTTCCTACGAGCAGTACTTC.

J is TRBJ2-3 and V is TRBV5-6, with D tentatively TRBD2 (5 bases). The CDR3 is 16 amino acids. Trimming shortened V by 5 bases and J by 0 bases, and 16 bases separated the two germline ends. Germline-derived CDR1 and CDR2 are SGHDT and YYEEEE. DNA of the CDR3: TGTGCCAGCAGTGGAGGCCCCTACACCAGCACAGATACGCAGTATTTT. Translation gives CASSGGPYTSTDTQYF.

The rearrangement uses TRBV4-1 and TRBJ2-1; the D gene is possibly TRBD2 (6 bases). The CDR3 runs 19 residues. Germline V gene data show CDR1 as MGHRA and CDR2 as YSYEKL. The V gene lost 1 base and the J gene lost 0 bases, with 19 bases spanning the gap. CDR3 coding DNA: TGCGCCAGCAGCCAAGCGCCGATCGAGTTGCGGGACTCCTACAATGAGCAGTTCTTC. Protein sequence: CASSQAPIELRDSYNEQFF.

This sequence joins TRBV28 and TRBJ2-3; unclear D gene. The V gene's germline CDR1 is MDHEN and CDR2 SYDVKM. V was pared by 2 bases and J by 7 bases, with 7 bases between. There are 12 residues in the CDR3. CDR3 in DNA: TGTGCCAGCAGTTTAGGCCGGAATACGCAGTATTTT. Residues: CASSLGRNTQYF. Full variable domain (remainder filled in from reference TRBV28 and TRBJ2-3): DVKVTQSSRYLVKRTGEKVFLECVQDMDHENMFWYRQDPGLGLRLIYFSYDVKMKEKGDIPEGYSVSREKKERFSLILESASTNQTSMYLCASSLGRNTQYFGPGTRLTVL.

This chain uses TRBV5-6 with TRBJ2-3, with D tentatively TRBD1 or TRBD2 (5 bases each). Looked up from germline, CDR1 is SGHDT and CDR2 is YYEEEE. The CDR3 has 14 amino acids. V lost 2 bases and J lost 2, with 9 bases in between. The DNA for the CDR3 is TGTGCCAGCAGCTTAGAGGGGTACACAGATACGCAGTATTTT. Translation: CASSLEGYTDTQYF.

This clone has a handful of counts. The chain is built from TRBV6-5 and TRBJ1-1, with D maybe TRBD1 (6 bases). The CDR3 consists of 14 residues. Between the trimmed V and J ends, which lost 2 bases and 1 base, there was a span of 8 bases. CDR1 and CDR2 from the germline V gene are MNHEY and SVGAGI. The CDR3 sequence is CASSYQGGNTEAFF. For the CDR3, the DNA is TGTGCCAGCAGTTACCAAGGGGGGAACACTGAAGCTTTCTTT.

This chain uses TRBV28 with TRBJ2-7, with D tentatively TRBD1 (6 bases). V was cut by 4 bases and J by 0 bases, with 13 bases left in between. This CDR3 region has 15 residues. Germline-derived CDR1 and CDR2 are MDHEN and SYDVKM. CDR3 region: CASSWGTPDSYEQYF. The DNA for the CDR3 is TGTGCCAGCAGTTGGGGGACACCAGACTCCTACGAGCAGTACTTC. Supplemented by reference TRBV28 and TRBJ2-7, the full variable domain reads DVKVTQSSRYLVKRTGEKVFLECVQDMDHENMFWYRQDPGLGLRLIYFSYDVKMKEKGDIPEGYSVSREKKERFSLILESASTNQTSMYLCASSWGTPDSYEQYFGPGTRLTVT.

The V and J genes are TRBV9 and TRBJ1-3, with no clear D. The CDR3 extends over 17 amino acids. Germline V gene data show CDR1 as SGDLS and CDR2 as YYNGEE. V gave up 0 bases and J gave up 1 base, with 14 bases separating them. The CDR3 region is CASSVGTMVLSGNTIYF. The CDR3 DNA is TGTGCCAGCAGCGTAGGGACTATGGTCCTATCTGGAAACACCATATATTTT.

This chain links TRBV28 with TRBJ2-7, with 13 positions matching TRBD2. With V trimmed by 7 bases and J by 2 bases, 2 bases remained unmatched. This CDR3 is built from 14 residues. Germline V gene data show CDR1 as MDHEN and CDR2 as SYDVKM. This CDR3 is CASTGTSGTYEQYF. As DNA, the CDR3 is TGTGCCAGCACCGGGACTAGCGGGACCTACGAGCAGTACTTC.

The V call is TRBV5-4, the J call TRBJ1-2, with D perhaps matching TRBD1 (5 bases). The germline V gene has CDR1 SGHNT and CDR2 YYREEE (reference sequence). CDR3 length: 15 residues. Trimming stripped 4 bases from V and 3 bases from J, with 16 bases between. This CDR3 is CASSPPLQGDYGYTF. The CDR3, as DNA: TGTGCCAGCAGCCCCCCACTTCAGGGTGACTATGGCTACACCTTC.

There are a few counts of this clone. The chain carries TRBV29-1 and TRBJ1-2; D might be TRBD1 (6 bases). Germline lookup yields CDR1 SQVTM and CDR2 ANQGSEA. Trimming took 4 bases from V and 2 from J, leaving 8 bases between them. CDR3 length: 12 amino acids. The chain's CDR3 is CSVVGANYGYTF. CDR3 nucleotides: TGCAGCGTTGTGGGGGCGAACTATGGCTACACCTTC.

This clone occurred a few times. The V and J genes are TRBV5-6 and TRBJ2-1, with 7 nucleotides matching TRBD2. Germline V gene lookup returns CDR1 SGHDT and CDR2 YYEEEE. This CDR3 spans 16 amino acids. V gave up 4 bases and J gave up 0 bases; unmatched junction bases: 7. The CDR3 reads CASSPWGGSSYNEQFF. CDR3 nucleotides: TGTGCCAGCAGCCCGTGGGGGGGGAGCTCCTACAATGAGCAGTTCTTC.

The J gene is TRBJ2-5, the V gene TRBV6-6, with D possibly matching TRBD1 (5 bases). CDR3 size: 14 residues. The V gene lost 0 bases and the J gene lost 6 bases, with 11 bases spanning the gap. Germline V gives CDR1 MNHNY, CDR2 SVGAGI (reference sequence). DNA for the CDR3: TGTGCCAGCAGTTACTCAACTATGGGGCAGACCCAGTACTTC. Its translation: CASSYSTMGQTQYF.

The chain combines TRBV27 with TRBJ1-1; the D gene is possibly TRBD1 (5 bases). The germline V and J ends were trimmed by 5 bases and 4 bases, with 23 bases remaining between them. In germline, CDR1 is MNHEY, CDR2 SMNVEV (reference sequence). The CDR3 has 17 residues. Written as DNA, the CDR3 is TGTGCCAGCAGTCGGCTCCCGGGGCTGGGAGAGGGCACTGAAGCTTTCTTT. Its translation is CASSRLPGLGEGTEAFF.

This chain connects TRBV15 to TRBJ1-2; TRBD1 might be the D (5 bases). Deletions cut 4 bases from V and 4 bases from J, with 13 bases between. This CDR3 is built from 14 residues. Germline CDR1 reads LNHNV; CDR2 reads YYDKDF (reference sequence). DNA for the CDR3: TGTGCCACCAGCACGGGACTGATTTCCTATGGCTACACCTTC. The encoded protein is CATSTGLISYGYTF. The full variable domain, with the rest looked up from reference TRBV15 and TRBJ1-2, is DAMVIQNPRYQVTQFGKPVTLSCSQTLNHNVMYWYQQKSSQAPKLLFHYYDKDFNNEADTPDNFQSRRPNTSFCFLDIRSPGLGDTAMYLCATSTGLISYGYTFGSGTRLTVV.

A single count supports this clone. V gene TRBV9 combines with J gene TRBJ1-5, with D maybe TRBD1 (6 bases). The CDR3 is 15 amino acids. Germline CDR1 is SGDLS and CDR2 is YYNGEE. Trimming took off 0 bases at V and 2 bases at J, with 9 bases between the two ends. CDR3 DNA sequence: TGTGCCAGCAGCGTAGGGACAGCCGGCAATCAGCCCCAGCATTTT. Translating it yields CASSVGTAGNQPQHF.

This clone was counted between two and nine times. This chain connects TRBV9 to TRBJ2-1; D may be TRBD1 or TRBD2 (6 bases each). CDR3 length equals 13 residues. From germline, CDR1 is SGDLS and CDR2 YYNGEE. V gave up 0 bases and J gave up 10 bases, with 11 bases separating them. CDR3 nucleotide sequence: TGTGCCAGCAGCGTAGTCCCGGGGGCCGAGCAGTTCTTC. Protein sequence: CASSVVPGAEQFF. The variable domain in full, with the rest retrieved from reference TRBV9 and TRBJ2-1, is DSGVTQTPKHLITATGQRVTLRCSPRSGDLSVYWYQQSLDQGLQFLIQYYNGEERAKGNILERFSAQQFPDLHSELNLSSLELGDSALYFCASSVVPGAEQFFGPGTRLTVL.

The chain employs TRBV6-6 and TRBJ1-1; 8 bases are shared with TRBD1. Germline V gene sequence: CDR1 MNHNY, CDR2 SVGAGI (reference sequence). This CDR3 is 12 amino acids long. V dropped 11 bases and J dropped 1; count of bases not matched to a gene: 3. CDR3 in amino acids: CAGQGRNTEAFF. In nucleotides, the CDR3 is TGTGCCGGACAGGGCCGGAACACTGAAGCTTTCTTT.

The chain couples TRBV14 to TRBJ2-1, with TRBD2 matching over 9 bases. From germline, CDR1 is SGHDN and CDR2 FVKESK. The CDR3 is 16 residues long. V dropped 4 bases and J dropped 4; count of bases not matched to a gene: 8. For the CDR3, the DNA is TGTGCCAGCAGCCCACCGGGACTAGCCCATTACAATGAGCAGTTCTTC. It translates to CASSPPGLAHYNEQFF.

The V call is TRBV5-8, the J call TRBJ2-7; D could derive from TRBD1 or TRBD2 (5 bases each). Per the germline V gene, CDR1 is SGHTS and CDR2 is YDEGEE. The V end lost 0 bases, the J end lost 3 bases, and 10 bases lay between the germline ends. The CDR3 totals 14 residues. In DNA, the CDR3 is TGTGCCAGCAGCTTGGTGGGACGGCACTACGAGCAGTACTTC. Translation: CASSLVGRHYEQYF.

This clone was seen only a few times. The chain joins TRBV9 to TRBJ1-1; no clear D. The CDR3 is made up of 14 amino acids. Trimming removed 3 bases at V and 0 bases at J, with 9 bases between. Germline V CDR1 and CDR2: SGDLS, YYNGEE. This CDR3 reads CASSDHPMNTEAFF. Here the CDR3 DNA reads TGTGCCAGCAGCGATCATCCTATGAACACTGAAGCTTTCTTT. Variable domain in full (rest from reference TRBV9 and TRBJ1-1): DSGVTQTPKHLITATGQRVTLRCSPRSGDLSVYWYQQSLDQGLQFLIQYYNGEERAKGNILERFSAQQFPDLHSELNLSSLELGDSALYFCASSDHPMNTEAFFGQGTRLTVV.

J is TRBJ2-7 and V is TRBV5-5; D gene uncertain. Per the germline V gene, CDR1 is SGHKS and CDR2 is YYEKEE (reference sequence). Trimming shortened V by 4 bases and J by 2 bases, and 10 bases separated the two germline ends. The CDR3 is 13 residues long. CDR3 protein: CASSPDQPYEQYF. CDR3 sequence (DNA): TGTGCCAGCAGCCCGGACCAACCCTACGAGCAGTACTTC. Variable domain in full (rest from reference TRBV5-5 and TRBJ2-7): DAGVTQSPTHLIKTRGQQVTLRCSPISGHKSVSWYQQVLGQGPQFIFQYYEKEERGRGNFPDRFSARQFPNYSSELNVNALLLGDSALYLCASSPDQPYEQYFGPGTRLTVT.

The V gene is TRBV9, the J gene TRBJ1-5, with D uncertain. The CDR3 has 15 amino acids. From germline, CDR1 is SGDLS and CDR2 YYNGEE. Trimming cost V 0 bases and J 3 bases, with 10 bases left between them. The CDR3 protein is CASSVGVGYNQPQHF. In nucleotides, the CDR3 is TGTGCCAGCAGCGTAGGTGTAGGCTACAATCAGCCCCAGCATTTT.

The chain employs TRBV27 and TRBJ2-6; D is unclear. The germline V gene has CDR1 MNHEY and CDR2 SMNVEV (reference sequence). V lost 4 bases and J 0 bases, leaving 16 bases between the germline ends. The CDR3 runs to 18 residues. The CDR3 spells CASSSNLVGPSGANVLTF. The CDR3 coding sequence is TGTGCCAGCAGTTCTAACTTAGTCGGCCCCTCTGGGGCCAACGTCCTGACTTTC.

The V and J genes are TRBV6-6 and TRBJ2-1; a possible D gene is TRBD2 (5 bases). V was pared by 6 bases and J by 6 bases, with 18 bases between. The germline CDR1 and CDR2 sequences are MNHNY and SVGAGI (reference sequence). This CDR3 has 15 residues. The CDR3 bases are TGTGCCAGCAGCCCACCTGGGTCCCGGGGCAATGAGCAGTTCTTC. Translated, it gives CASSPPGSRGNEQFF.